The next 25 T cell receptor beta chains were all read from a single sample in a study of blood T cell repertoires in COVID-19 (dated by TCRdb to the early 2020s). The library relied on the immunoSEQ multiplex PCR assay. TCRdb obtained this table from immuneACCESS and retained in-frame rearrangements with V and J assigned. These tables miss some clones; where compared with another copy, unresolved V genes account for less than half of the shortfall, and the remainder is unexplained. For this sample there are hundreds of thousands of clones; 88% appear just once. The leading ten clones occupy 5.5% to 8.5% of the sample. The sequenced sample was peripheral blood. These TCRs come from a woman aged 25-40 years who had recovered from COVID-19.

The CDR3 protein is CASSTGTSGGRENEQFF. DNA for the CDR3: TGTGCCAGCAGCACAGGGACTAGCGGGGGGCGAGAAAATGAGCAGTTCTTC. The rearrangement links TRBV5-8 to TRBJ2-1; 15 bases fit TRBD2. The CDR3 length is 17 residues. Germline values: CDR1 SGHTS, CDR2 YDEGEE. V shed 4 bases, J shed 7 bases, and the junction held 9 bases outside the gene matches.

The V gene is TRBV6-5, the J gene TRBJ2-7; tentative D call: TRBD1 (6 bases). Germline assignment: CDR1 MNHEY and CDR2 SVGAGI. The CDR3 has 14 amino acids. Trimming removed 0 bases from V and 5 bases from J, with 11 bases in between. This chain's CDR3 is CASSYSTGLNEQYF. The CDR3, as DNA: TGTGCCAGCAGTTACTCGACAGGTCTCAACGAGCAGTACTTC.

The V and J genes are TRBV19 and TRBJ1-2; 10 positions agree with TRBD1. V lost 2 bases to trimming and J lost 6 bases; unmatched junction nucleotides: 6. The CDR3 has 15 amino acids. The germline V gene encodes CDR1 LNHDA and CDR2 SQIVND (reference sequence). Written as DNA, the CDR3 is TGTGCCAGTAGTATATACCCGGGACAGGGGCATGGCTACACCTTC. Translating gives CASSIYPGQGHGYTF.

The chain employs TRBV28 and TRBJ1-5; D might be TRBD1 (6 bases). The V end was cut by 4 bases, the J end by 5 bases, with 24 bases between. There are 18 residues in the CDR3. CDR1 MDHEN and CDR2 SYDVKM come from the germline V gene. The CDR3 here is CASSSQTGTSHLDQPQHF. CDR3 DNA: TGTGCCAGCAGTTCCCAAACCGGGACATCCCACTTGGATCAGCCCCAGCATTTT.

The V and J genes are TRBV6-2 or TRBV6-3 and TRBJ2-7; TRBD1 might be the D (6 bases). Germline V CDR1 and CDR2: MNHEY, SVGEGT. The CDR3 is 15 residues long. Trimming took off 0 bases at V and 5 bases at J, with 14 bases between the two ends. The CDR3 region has the DNA TGTGCCAGCAGTTACTCGACAGGCAGGAAGAACGAGCAGTACTTC. This codes for CASSYSTGRKNEQYF.

This chain links TRBV5-1 with TRBJ1-2; no clear D. CDR3 size: 14 residues. From germline, CDR1 is SGHRS and CDR2 YFSETQ. The V gene lost 0 bases and the J gene lost 6 bases, with 12 bases spanning the gap. This chain's CDR3 is CASSLGAGADGYTF. The CDR3 DNA follows: TGCGCCAGCAGCTTGGGAGCGGGCGCGGATGGCTACACCTTC.

The CDR3 DNA reads as TGTGCCAGCAGCGTAGCTACGGGAGCGGGGGGAGCCTACAATGAGCAGTTCTTC. This codes for CASSVATGAGGAYNEQFF. The chain joins TRBV9 to TRBJ2-1; 9 bases are shared with TRBD2. With 0 bases clipped from V and 2 bases from J, the junction kept 9 bases outside the gene matches. CDR1 and CDR2 from the germline V gene are SGDLS and YYNGEE. This CDR3 is 18 amino acids long.

The chain has TRBV5-1 and TRBJ1-1, with D tentatively TRBD1 (6 bases). The germline V gene has CDR1 SGHRS and CDR2 YFSETQ. The V and J ends lost 0 bases and 0 bases respectively, with 9 bases between them. The CDR3 covers 15 residues. The DNA for the CDR3 is TGCGCCAGCAGCTTGGAGGGACACCTGAACACTGAAGCTTTCTTT. It yields the protein CASSLEGHLNTEAFF.

The gene calls are TRBV12-5 and TRBJ1-2; 10 nucleotides agree with TRBD1. V was pared by 5 bases and J by 7 bases, with 10 bases of the junction left unmatched. CDR1 LGHNT and CDR2 FRNRAP come from the germline V gene. This CDR3 region has 15 residues. The chain's CDR3 is CASGPGTGEGVGYTF. The CDR3 DNA reads as TGTGCTAGTGGTCCCGGGACAGGGGAAGGAGTTGGCTACACCTTC. The variable domain in full, with the rest retrieved from reference TRBV12-5 and TRBJ1-2, is DARVTQTPRHKVTEMGQEVTMRCQPILGHNTVFWYRQTMMQGLELLAYFRNRAPLDDSGMPKDRFSAEMPDATLATLKIQPSEPRDSAVYFCASGPGTGEGVGYTFGSGTRLTVV.

The J gene is TRBJ2-3, the V gene TRBV18; D unresolved. V gave up 5 bases and J gave up 5 bases, with 11 bases separating them. Germline assignment: CDR1 KGHSH and CDR2 LQKENI. The CDR3 contains 13 residues. This CDR3 is CASSSRLLDTQYF. The CDR3 nucleotides are TGTGCCAGCTCATCGAGACTTTTAGATACGCAGTATTTT.

This rearrangement joins TRBV5-6 to TRBJ1-5; D remains unclear. The CDR3 contains 13 residues. V lost 4 bases to trimming and J lost 5 bases, with 10 bases between them. Germline V lookup: CDR1 SGHDT, CDR2 YYEEEE. The CDR3 sequence is CASSPGPYQPQHF. Written as DNA, the CDR3 is TGTGCCAGCAGCCCGGGTCCCTATCAGCCCCAGCATTTT.

This chain uses TRBV4-1 with TRBJ1-4; D gene uncertain. This CDR3 comprises 15 residues. The germline V and J ends were trimmed by 4 bases and 7 bases, with 16 bases remaining between them. Per the germline V gene, CDR1 is MGHRA and CDR2 is YSYEKL. The CDR3 sequence is CASSPNPVEAEKLFF. CDR3 nucleotides: TGCGCCAGCAGCCCCAACCCCGTAGAGGCTGAAAAACTGTTTTTT.

This chain uses TRBV5-6 with TRBJ1-6, with a tentative D call TRBD1 (5 bases). CDR1 and CDR2 from the germline V gene are SGHDT and YYEEEE. The CDR3 is 15 amino acids. Trimming removed 3 bases at V and 9 bases at J, with 16 bases between. CDR3 DNA: TGTGCCAGCAGCTCAAAGCCGGGACTACTTTCACCCCTCCACTTT. Translated, it gives CASSSKPGLLSPLHF. Full variable domain (outside the CDR3, taken from reference TRBV5-6 and TRBJ1-6): DAGVTQSPTHLIKTRGQQVTLRCSPKSGHDTVSWYQQALGQGPQFIFQYYEEEERQRGNFPDRFSGHQFPNYSSELNVNALLLGDSALYLCASSSKPGLLSPLHFGNGTRLTVT.

This sequence joins TRBV15 and TRBJ1-2; D possibly corresponds to TRBD1 (5 bases). The CDR3 extends over 13 amino acids. Germline V gene sequence: CDR1 LNHNV, CDR2 YYDKDF (reference sequence). Trimming took 1 base from V and 6 from J, leaving 9 bases between them. CDR3 bases: TGTGCCACCAGCAGAGTAGCGGGGGATGGCTACACCTTC. Amino acid sequence: CATSRVAGDGYTF.

The chain carries TRBV7-9 and TRBJ1-5; no reliable D call. Germline V gene data show CDR1 as SEHNR and CDR2 as FQNEAQ (reference sequence). V was pared by 5 bases and J by 0 bases, with 5 bases between. The CDR3 extends over 13 amino acids. The CDR3 sequence: CASSRNSNQPQHF. The CDR3 DNA reads TGTGCCAGCAGCCGTAATAGCAATCAGCCCCAGCATTTT.

The rearrangement uses TRBV19 and TRBJ1-2; D perhaps matches TRBD1 (5 bases). There are 13 residues in the CDR3. Germline CDR1 is LNHDA and CDR2 is SQIVND (reference sequence). With 6 bases removed from V and 8 bases from J, the gap between germline ends came to 16 bases. Written as DNA, the CDR3 is TGTGCCAGTAGCCCGCGGGGGTCGGACGGCTACACCTTC. This codes for CASSPRGSDGYTF.

V gene TRBV12-5 combines with J gene TRBJ2-2, with 7 bases identical to TRBD1. J lost 5 bases, V lost 0 bases, and 3 bases had no gene match. Germline CDR1 is LGHNT and CDR2 is FRNRAP. This CDR3 has 15 amino acids. Here the CDR3 reads CASGLVTGVTGELFF. CDR3 bases: TGTGCTAGTGGTTTGGTAACAGGGGTTACCGGGGAGCTGTTTTTT. Filled out from reference TRBV12-5 and TRBJ2-2, the complete variable domain reads DARVTQTPRHKVTEMGQEVTMRCQPILGHNTVFWYRQTMMQGLELLAYFRNRAPLDDSGMPKDRFSAEMPDATLATLKIQPSEPRDSAVYFCASGLVTGVTGELFFGEGSRLTVL.

The chain is built from TRBV7-9 and TRBJ1-5; unclear D gene. This CDR3 is built from 12 residues. The germline V gene has CDR1 SEHNR and CDR2 FQNEAQ (reference sequence). V dropped 5 bases and J dropped 4 bases, with 6 bases sitting between them. CDR3 amino acids: CASSPENQPQHF. The DNA for the CDR3 is TGTGCCAGCAGCCCAGAAAATCAGCCCCAGCATTTT.

J is TRBJ2-7 and V is TRBV2, with 10 bases lining up with TRBD1. After removal of 8 bases from V and 3 bases from J, the junction contained 1 base not matched to a gene. Per germline, CDR1 SNHLY and CDR2 FYNNEI. This CDR3 has 12 residues. In DNA, the CDR3 is TGTGCCAGCCGGACAGGGGGCTACGAGCAGTACTTC. It yields the protein CASRTGGYEQYF.

This sequence joins TRBV30 and TRBJ1-5; 11 nucleotides agree with TRBD1. V lost 3 bases and J lost 2; bases outside the gene matches: 15. The germline gives CDR1 GTSNPN, CDR2 SVGIG (reference sequence). This CDR3 has 19 residues. The CDR3 here is CAWSSRDRGYYNGNQPQHF. In nucleotides, the CDR3 is TGTGCCTGGAGCAGTCGGGACAGGGGGTATTATAATGGCAATCAGCCCCAGCATTTT.

The chain joins TRBV11-2 to TRBJ2-3; 7 bases map to TRBD2. With 4 bases clipped from V and 2 bases from J, the junction kept 9 bases outside the gene matches. CDR1 is SGHAT and CDR2 is FQNNGV in the germline V gene. The CDR3 runs to 16 residues. Written as DNA, the CDR3 is TGTGCCAGCAGCTCACGGGACTATGCGAACACAGATACGCAGTATTTT. It specifies CASSSRDYANTDTQYF.

This clone appeared once. The rearrangement uses TRBV9 and TRBJ1-4; D is perhaps TRBD1 (6 bases). The V end was cut by 0 bases, the J end by 3 bases, with 12 bases between. CDR3 size: 16 residues. Germline-derived CDR1 and CDR2 are SGDLS and YYNGEE. In nucleotides, the CDR3 is TGTGCCAGCAGCGTAGAACCCTGGACAGCTAATGAAAAACTGTTTTTT. Translated: CASSVEPWTANEKLFF.

The chain employs TRBV2 and TRBJ1-1; D remains ambiguous. V was pared by 6 bases and J by 0 bases, with 8 bases between. Germline loops: CDR1 SNHLY, CDR2 FYNNEI. This CDR3 is built from 13 residues. CDR3 nucleotide sequence: TGTGCCAGCAGCCTCACAATGAACACTGAAGCTTTCTTT. Translation gives CASSLTMNTEAFF.

The V gene is TRBV27, the J gene TRBJ1-6, with D tentatively TRBD1 (6 bases). Germline loops: CDR1 MNHEY, CDR2 SMNVEV (reference sequence). The CDR3 consists of 16 residues. Trimming shortened V by 1 base and J by 7 bases, and 14 bases separated the two germline ends. Here the CDR3 reads CASSLLASQGNSPLHF. The DNA of the CDR3 is TGTGCCAGCAGTTTATTGGCGAGCCAGGGGAATTCACCCCTCCACTTT.

The chain uses TRBV7-9 and TRBJ1-2; 9 positions agree with TRBD1. The CDR3 runs 15 residues. CDR1 and CDR2 (germline): SEHNR, FQNEAQ (reference sequence). The V segment lost 0 bases and the J segment 2 bases; nucleotides outside the gene matches: 1. DNA of the CDR3: TGTGCCAGCAGCTTAGCGGACAGGGGAAACTATGGCTACACCTTC. Translation: CASSLADRGNYGYTF.